The clone carrying this T cell receptor (beta chain) showed up just a few times. Its antigen is as yet unknown. Separation from the roughly 700-subject first cohort characterized the roughly 130-subject validation cohort, to which the donors belonged. Deletions cut 7 bases from V and 6 bases from J, with 9 bases between. Germline V CDR1 and CDR2: SNHLY, FYNNEI. This CDR3 comprises 12 residues. Clones were sequenced by immunoSEQ multiplex PCR, and TCRdb holds only the in-frame ones, with some missing. The sample lists 150,000 to 170,000 clones, approximately 86% occurring once. The data were taken from a study of cytomegalovirus exposure and HLA in healthy donors. Study information: The 600 to 800 first-cohort repertoires shared a platform with the 110 or so validation repertoires, as reported in a later analysis.

General observations from the study: Reported performance of the classifier showed diagnosis of cytomegalovirus status with high specificity and sensitivity. Later, an analysis found that TCR clusters from the first cohort tended to co-occur in the 110 or so validation repertoires.

The sequencing input was PBMCs. The rearrangement links TRBV2 to TRBJ2-2, with D unclear. The TCR comes from a man aged 18-30 years in good health and CMV-seropositive. The CDR3 DNA is TGTGCCAGCACGAATTGGCCCGGGGAGCTGTTTTTT. Translating it yields CASTNWPGELFF.